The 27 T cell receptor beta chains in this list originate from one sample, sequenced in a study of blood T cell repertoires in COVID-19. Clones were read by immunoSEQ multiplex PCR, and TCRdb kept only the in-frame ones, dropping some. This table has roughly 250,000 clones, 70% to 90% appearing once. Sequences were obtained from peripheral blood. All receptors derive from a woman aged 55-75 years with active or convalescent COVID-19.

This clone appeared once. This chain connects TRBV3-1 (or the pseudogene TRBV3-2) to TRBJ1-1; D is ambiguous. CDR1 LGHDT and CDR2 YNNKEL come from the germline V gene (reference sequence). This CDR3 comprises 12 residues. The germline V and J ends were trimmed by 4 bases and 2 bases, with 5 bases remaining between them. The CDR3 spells CASSPSNTEAFF. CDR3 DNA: TGTGCCAGCAGCCCCTCCAACACTGAAGCTTTCTTT.

CDR3 region: CASSIRAAAPDTQYF. The CDR3 region has the DNA TGTGCCAGTAGTATTAGAGCTGCTGCACCAGATACGCAGTATTTT. The gene calls are TRBV19 and TRBJ2-3; D unresolved. V dropped 3 bases and J dropped 4 bases, with 14 bases sitting between them. Germline V gives CDR1 LNHDA, CDR2 SQIVND (reference sequence). This CDR3 contains 15 residues. Using reference TRBV19 and TRBJ2-3 for the parts outside the CDR3, the full variable domain is DGGITQSPKYLFRKEGQNVTLSCEQNLNHDAMYWYRQDPGQGLRLIYYSQIVNDFQKGDIAEGYSVSREKKESFPLTVTSAQKNPTAFYLCASSIRAAAPDTQYFGPGTRLTVL.

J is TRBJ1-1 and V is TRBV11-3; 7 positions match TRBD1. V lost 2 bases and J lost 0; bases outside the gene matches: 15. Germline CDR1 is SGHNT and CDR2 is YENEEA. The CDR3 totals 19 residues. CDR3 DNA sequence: TGTGCCAGCAGCTTAAGGGGGGACAGCCTCAGATTCATGAACACTGAAGCTTTCTTT. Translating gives CASSLRGDSLRFMNTEAFF. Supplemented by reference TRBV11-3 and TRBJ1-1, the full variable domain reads EAGVVQSPRYKIIEKKQPVAFWCNPISGHNTLYWYLQNLGQGPELLIRYENEEAVDDSQLPKDRFSAERLKGVDSTLKIQPAELGDSAVYLCASSLRGDSLRFMNTEAFFGQGTRLTVV.

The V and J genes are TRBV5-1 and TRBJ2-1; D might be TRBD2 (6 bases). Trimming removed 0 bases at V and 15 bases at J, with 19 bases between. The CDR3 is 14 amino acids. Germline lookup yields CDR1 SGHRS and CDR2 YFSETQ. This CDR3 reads CASSLGQPEGKAFF. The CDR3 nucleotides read TGCGCCAGCAGCTTGGGTCAGCCGGAGGGAAAGGCGTTCTTC. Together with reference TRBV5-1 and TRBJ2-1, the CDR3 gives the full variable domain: KAGVTQTPRYLIKTRGQQVTLSCSPISGHRSVSWYQQTPGQGLQFLFEYFSETQRNKGNFPGRFSGRQFSNSRSEMNVSTLELGDSALYLCASSLGQPEGKAFFGPGTRLTVL.

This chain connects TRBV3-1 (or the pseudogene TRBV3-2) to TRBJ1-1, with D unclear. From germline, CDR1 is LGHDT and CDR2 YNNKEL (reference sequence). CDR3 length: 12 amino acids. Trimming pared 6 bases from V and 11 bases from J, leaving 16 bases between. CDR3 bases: TGTGCCAGCAGTCCAGCGGGCGGCTGGGCTTTCTTT. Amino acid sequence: CASSPAGGWAFF.

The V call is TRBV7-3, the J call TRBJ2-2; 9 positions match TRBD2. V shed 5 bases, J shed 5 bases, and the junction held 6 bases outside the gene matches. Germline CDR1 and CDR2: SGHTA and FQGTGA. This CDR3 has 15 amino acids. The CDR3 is CASSPRLAGTGELFF. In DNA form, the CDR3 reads TGTGCCAGCAGCCCCCGGCTAGCGGGAACCGGGGAGCTGTTTTTT.

The CDR3 loop reads CAWSRGGAGANVLTF. CDR3 nucleotide sequence: TGTGCCTGGAGTCGGGGGGGCGCCGGGGCCAACGTCCTGACTTTC. This rearrangement joins TRBV30 to TRBJ2-6, with 8 bases matching TRBD2. Germline V gene sequence: CDR1 GTSNPN, CDR2 SVGIG (reference sequence). V lost 2 bases, J lost 4 bases, and 4 bases stayed unmatched. The CDR3 runs to 15 residues. The full variable domain, rest sourced from reference TRBV30 and TRBJ2-6, is SQTIHQWPATLVQPVGSPLSLECTVEGTSNPNLYWYRQAAGRGLQLLFYSVGIGQISSEVPQNLSASRPQDRQFILSSKKLLLSDSGFYLCAWSRGGAGANVLTFGAGSRLTVL.

The CDR3 DNA reads TGTGCCAGCAGTACCCCTGGGCTACCTCCAAACAATGAGCAGTTCTTC. It is translated as CASSTPGLPPNNEQFF. This chain joins TRBV28 and TRBJ2-1; D is ambiguous. Germline V gene sequence: CDR1 MDHEN, CDR2 SYDVKM. V was cut by 5 bases and J by 5 bases, with 19 bases left in between. This CDR3 comprises 16 residues.

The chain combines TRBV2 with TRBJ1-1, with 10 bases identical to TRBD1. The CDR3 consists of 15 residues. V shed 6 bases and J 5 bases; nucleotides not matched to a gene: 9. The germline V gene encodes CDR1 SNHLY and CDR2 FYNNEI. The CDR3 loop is CASRTGGGRFTEAFF. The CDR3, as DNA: TGTGCCAGCAGGACAGGGGGCGGGCGGTTTACTGAAGCTTTCTTT.

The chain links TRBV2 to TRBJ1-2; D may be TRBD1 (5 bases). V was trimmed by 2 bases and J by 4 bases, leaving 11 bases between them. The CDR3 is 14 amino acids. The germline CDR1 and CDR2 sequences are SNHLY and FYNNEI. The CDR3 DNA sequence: TGTGCCAGCAGTGAAAACAGGATGGCCTATGGCTACACCTTC. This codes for CASSENRMAYGYTF.

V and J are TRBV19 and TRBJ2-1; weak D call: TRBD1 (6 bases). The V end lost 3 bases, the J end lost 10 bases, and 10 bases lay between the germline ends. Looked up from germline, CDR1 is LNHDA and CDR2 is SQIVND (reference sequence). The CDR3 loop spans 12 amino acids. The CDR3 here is CASSIYGTEQFF. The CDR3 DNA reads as TGTGCCAGTAGTATCTACGGGACAGAGCAGTTCTTC.

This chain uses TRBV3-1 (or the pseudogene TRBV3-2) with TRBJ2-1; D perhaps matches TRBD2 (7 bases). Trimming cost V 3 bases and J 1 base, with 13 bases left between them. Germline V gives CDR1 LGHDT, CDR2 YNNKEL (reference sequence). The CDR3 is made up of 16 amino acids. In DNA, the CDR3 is TGTGCCAGCAGCCACGCAGAGGGGGGGTCCTACAATGAGCAGTTCTTC. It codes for CASSHAEGGSYNEQFF.

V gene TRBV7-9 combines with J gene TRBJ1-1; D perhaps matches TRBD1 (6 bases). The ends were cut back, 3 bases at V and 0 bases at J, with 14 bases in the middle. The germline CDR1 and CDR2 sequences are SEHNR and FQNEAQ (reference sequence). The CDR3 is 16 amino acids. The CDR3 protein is CASSFPPQGMNTEAFF. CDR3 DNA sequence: TGTGCCAGCAGCTTCCCACCACAGGGTATGAACACTGAAGCTTTCTTT.

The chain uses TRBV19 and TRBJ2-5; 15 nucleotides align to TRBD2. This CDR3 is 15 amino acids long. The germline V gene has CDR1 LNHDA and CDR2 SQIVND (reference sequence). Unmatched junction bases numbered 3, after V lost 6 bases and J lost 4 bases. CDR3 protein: CASRRTSGGGETQYF. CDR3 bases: TGTGCCAGTAGGCGGACTAGCGGGGGGGGAGAGACCCAGTACTTC.

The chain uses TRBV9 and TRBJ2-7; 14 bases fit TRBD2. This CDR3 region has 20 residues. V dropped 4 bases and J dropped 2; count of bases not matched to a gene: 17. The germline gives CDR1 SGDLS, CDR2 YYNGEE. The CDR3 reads CASSTSRGTSGRGGPYEQYF. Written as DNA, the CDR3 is TGTGCCAGCAGCACCTCCAGGGGGACTAGCGGGAGAGGGGGCCCCTACGAGCAGTACTTC.

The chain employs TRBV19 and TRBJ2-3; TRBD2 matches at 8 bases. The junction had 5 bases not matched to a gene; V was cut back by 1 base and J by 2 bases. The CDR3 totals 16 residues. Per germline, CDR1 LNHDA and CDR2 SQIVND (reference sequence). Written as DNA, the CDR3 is TGTGCCAGTAGTATAGGAGCGGGGGCAAACACAGATACGCAGTATTTT. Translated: CASSIGAGANTDTQYF.

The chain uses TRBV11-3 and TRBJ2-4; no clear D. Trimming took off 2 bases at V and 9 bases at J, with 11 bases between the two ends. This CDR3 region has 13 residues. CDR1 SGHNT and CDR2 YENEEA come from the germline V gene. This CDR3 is CASSLSRDGIQYF. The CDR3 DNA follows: TGTGCCAGCAGCTTATCCCGAGATGGCATTCAGTACTTC.

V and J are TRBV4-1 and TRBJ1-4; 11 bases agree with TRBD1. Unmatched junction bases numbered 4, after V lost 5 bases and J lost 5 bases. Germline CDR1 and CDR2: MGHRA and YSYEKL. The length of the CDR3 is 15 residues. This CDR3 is CASSFWTGGNEKLFF. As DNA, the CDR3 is TGCGCCAGCAGCTTCTGGACAGGGGGCAATGAAAAACTGTTTTTT.

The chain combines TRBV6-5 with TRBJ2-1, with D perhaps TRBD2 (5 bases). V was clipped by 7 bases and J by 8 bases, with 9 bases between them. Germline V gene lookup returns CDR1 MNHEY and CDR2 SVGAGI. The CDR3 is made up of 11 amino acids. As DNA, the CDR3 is TGTGCCAGCACCACTAGGCATGAGCAGTTCTTC. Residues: CASTTRHEQFF.

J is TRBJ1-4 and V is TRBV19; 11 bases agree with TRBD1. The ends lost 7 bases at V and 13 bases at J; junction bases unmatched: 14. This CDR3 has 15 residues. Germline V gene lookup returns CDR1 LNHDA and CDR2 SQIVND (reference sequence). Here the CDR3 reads CASTGTGTGGLGLFF. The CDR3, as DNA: TGTGCCAGTACGGGGACCGGGACAGGGGGATTAGGACTGTTTTTT.

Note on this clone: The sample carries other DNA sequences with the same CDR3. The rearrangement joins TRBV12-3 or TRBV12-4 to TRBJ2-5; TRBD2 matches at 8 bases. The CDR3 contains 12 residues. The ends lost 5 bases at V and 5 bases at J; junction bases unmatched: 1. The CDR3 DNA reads TGTGCCAGCAGTCGGGAGGGGGAGACCCAGTACTTC. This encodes CASSREGETQYF.

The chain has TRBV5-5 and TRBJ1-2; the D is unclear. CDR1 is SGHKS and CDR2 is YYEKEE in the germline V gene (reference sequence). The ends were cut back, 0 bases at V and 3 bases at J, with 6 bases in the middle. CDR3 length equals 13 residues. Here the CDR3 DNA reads TGTGCCAGCAGCTTGGCACAAGACTATGGCTACACCTTC. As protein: CASSLAQDYGYTF.

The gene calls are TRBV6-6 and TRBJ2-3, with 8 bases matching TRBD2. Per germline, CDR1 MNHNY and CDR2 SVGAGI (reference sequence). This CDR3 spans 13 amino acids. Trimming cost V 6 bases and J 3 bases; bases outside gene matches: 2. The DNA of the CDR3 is TGTGCCAGCAGACGGGAGGGGACAGATACGCAGTATTTT. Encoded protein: CASRREGTDTQYF.

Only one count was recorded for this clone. The chain's CDR3 is CASSPKEHQAYNEQFF. CDR3 coding DNA: TGTGCCAGCAGCCCGAAGGAGCATCAAGCCTACAATGAGCAGTTCTTC. The chain joins TRBV11-2 to TRBJ2-1; no clear D. Germline CDR1 is SGHAT and CDR2 is FQNNGV. This CDR3 is 16 amino acids long. Between the trimmed V and J ends, which lost 5 bases and 2 bases, there was a span of 16 bases.

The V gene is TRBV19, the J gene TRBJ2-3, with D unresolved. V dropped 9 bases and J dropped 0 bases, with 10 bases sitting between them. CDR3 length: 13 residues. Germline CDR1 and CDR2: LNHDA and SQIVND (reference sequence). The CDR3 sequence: CASGDRSTDTQYF. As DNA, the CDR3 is TGTGCCAGCGGAGACCGTAGCACAGATACGCAGTATTTT.

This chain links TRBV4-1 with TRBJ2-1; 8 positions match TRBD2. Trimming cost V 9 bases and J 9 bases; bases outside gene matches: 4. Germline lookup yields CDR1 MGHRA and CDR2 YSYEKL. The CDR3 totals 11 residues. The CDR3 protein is CASLRGGEQFF. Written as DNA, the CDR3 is TGCGCCAGTCTTCGGGGGGGTGAGCAGTTCTTC.

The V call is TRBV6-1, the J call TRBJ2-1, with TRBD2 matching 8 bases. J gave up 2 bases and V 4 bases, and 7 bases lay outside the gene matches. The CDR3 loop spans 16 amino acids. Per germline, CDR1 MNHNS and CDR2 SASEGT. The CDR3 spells CASSAGRGAPYNEQFF. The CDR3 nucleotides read TGTGCCAGCAGTGCTGGGCGGGGGGCCCCCTACAATGAGCAGTTCTTC.